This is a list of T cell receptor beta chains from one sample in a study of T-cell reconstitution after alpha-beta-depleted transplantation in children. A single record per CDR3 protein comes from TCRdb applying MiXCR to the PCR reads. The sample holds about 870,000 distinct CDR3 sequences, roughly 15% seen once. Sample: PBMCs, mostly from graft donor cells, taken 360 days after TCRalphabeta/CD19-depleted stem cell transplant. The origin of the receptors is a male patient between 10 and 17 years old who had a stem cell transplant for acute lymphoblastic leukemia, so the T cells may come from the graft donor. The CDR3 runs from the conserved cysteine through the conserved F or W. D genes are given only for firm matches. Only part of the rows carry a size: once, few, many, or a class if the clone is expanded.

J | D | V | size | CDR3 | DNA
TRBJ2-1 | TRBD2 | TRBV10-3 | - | CAISESVASGSSYNEQFF | TGTGCCATCAGTGAGTCGGTAGCTAGCGGGTCCTCCTACAATGAGCAGTTCTTC
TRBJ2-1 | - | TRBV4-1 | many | CASSFEGEGGGEQFF | TGCGCCAGCAGCTTTGAGGGGGAGGGCGGCGGTGAGCAGTTCTTC
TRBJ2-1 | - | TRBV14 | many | CASSLLGRGKPYNEQFF | TGTGCCAGCAGCCTTTTGGGACGGGGTAAGCCCTACAATGAGCAGTTCTTC
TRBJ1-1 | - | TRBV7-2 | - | CASSFQGRQPNTEAFF | TGTGCCAGCAGCTTCCAGGGACGTCAACCGAACACTGAAGCTTTCTTT
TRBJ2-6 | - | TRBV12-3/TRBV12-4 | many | CASSLRDSGANVLTF | TGTGCCAGCAGTTTAAGGGACTCTGGGGCCAACGTCCTGACTTTC
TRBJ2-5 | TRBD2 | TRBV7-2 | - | CASSRRSAGQETQYF | TGTGCCAGCAGCCGACGGTCAGCGGGACAAGAGACCCAGTACTTC
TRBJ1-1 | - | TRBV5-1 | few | CASSQDSEQYTEAFF | TGCGCCAGCAGCCAAGACAGTGAGCAGTACACTGAAGCTTTCTTT
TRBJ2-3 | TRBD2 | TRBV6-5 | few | CASSYGLAGSTDTQYF | TGTGCCAGCAGTTACGGTTTAGCGGGAAGCACAGATACGCAGTATTTT
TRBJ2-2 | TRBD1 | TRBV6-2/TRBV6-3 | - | CASSFTLSPNRGTGELFF | TGTGCCAGCAGTTTCACCCTATCACCTAACAGGGGCACCGGGGAGCTGTTTTTT
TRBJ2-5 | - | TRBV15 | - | CATSRVGASQETQYF | TGTGCCACCAGCAGAGTAGGGGCTAGTCAAGAGACCCAGTACTTC
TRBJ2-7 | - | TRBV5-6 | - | CASSPGEGVHEQYF | TGTGCCAGCAGCCCCGGAGAGGGGGTACACGAGCAGTACTTC
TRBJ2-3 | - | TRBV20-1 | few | CSARGPWGADTQYF | TGCAGTGCTAGAGGTCCCTGGGGGGCAGATACGCAGTATTTT
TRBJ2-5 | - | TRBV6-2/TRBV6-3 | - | CASSYRGAGWQETQYF | TGTGCCAGCAGTTATCGGGGGGCTGGATGGCAAGAGACCCAGTACTTC
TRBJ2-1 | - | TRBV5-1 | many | CASSTRPRLSSYNEQFF | TGCGCCAGCAGCACCCGGCCTAGGTTAAGCTCCTACAATGAGCAGTTCTTC
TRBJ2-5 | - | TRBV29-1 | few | CSVGGLEQETQYF | TGCAGCGTTGGTGGGCTAGAACAAGAGACCCAGTACTTC
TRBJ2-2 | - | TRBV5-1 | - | CASSSGALIGELFF | TGCGCCAGCAGTTCCGGGGCGTTAATCGGGGAGCTGTTTTTT
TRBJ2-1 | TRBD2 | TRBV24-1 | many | CATSGRTLTSGLGDEQFF | TGTGCCACCAGTGGCCGAACGCTGACTAGCGGGTTGGGCGATGAGCAGTTCTTC
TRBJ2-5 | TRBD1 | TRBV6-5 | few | CASSYFDREETQYF | TGTGCCAGCAGTTACTTTGACAGGGAAGAGACCCAGTACTTC
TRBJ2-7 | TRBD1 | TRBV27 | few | CASSLSGQGFYEQYF | TGTGCCAGCAGTTTATCGGGACAGGGGTTCTACGAGCAGTACTTC
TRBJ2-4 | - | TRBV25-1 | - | CASSEGVQNIQYF | TGTGCCAGCAGTGAAGGGGTGCAAAACATTCAGTACTTC
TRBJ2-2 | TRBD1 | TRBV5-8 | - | CASTSLVGQGYTGELFF | TGTGCCAGCACCTCCCTGGTGGGACAGGGGTACACCGGGGAGCTGTTTTTT
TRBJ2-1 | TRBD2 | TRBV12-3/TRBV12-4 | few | CASSSSGRTYNEQFF | TGTGCCAGCAGTTCTAGCGGGAGAACCTACAATGAGCAGTTCTTC
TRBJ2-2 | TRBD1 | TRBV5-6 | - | CASSLTGVGAGELFF | TGTGCCAGCAGCCTCACAGGGGTGGGCGCCGGGGAGCTGTTTTTT
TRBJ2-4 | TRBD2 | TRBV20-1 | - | CSTRKQAGALAKNIQYF | TGCAGTACTAGAAAACAAGCGGGGGCTCTAGCCAAAAACATTCAGTACTTC
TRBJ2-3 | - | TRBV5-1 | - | CASSLAGHSTDTQYF | TGCGCCAGCAGCTTGGCGGGACACAGCACAGATACGCAGTATTTT
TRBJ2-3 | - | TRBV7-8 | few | CASSNSDGLGPDTQYF | TGTGCCAGCAGCAACTCTGACGGACTGGGGCCAGATACGCAGTATTTT
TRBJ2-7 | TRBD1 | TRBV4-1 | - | CASSQIGQGANEQYF | TGCGCCAGCAGCCAGATAGGACAGGGGGCGAACGAGCAGTACTTC
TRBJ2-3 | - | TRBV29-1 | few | CSVYGGPGDTQYF | TGCAGCGTGTACGGAGGTCCGGGAGATACGCAGTATTTT
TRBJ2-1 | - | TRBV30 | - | CAWSSDASSYNEQFF | TGTGCCTGGAGTTCTGACGCCAGCTCCTACAATGAGCAGTTCTTC
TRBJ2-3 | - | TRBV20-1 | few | CSARDLPDTQYF | TGCAGTGCGCGGGACTTGCCAGATACGCAGTATTTT
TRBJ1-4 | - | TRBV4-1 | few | CASSQGPMEGEKLFF | TGCGCCAGCAGCCAAGGGCCCATGGAGGGTGAAAAACTGTTTTTT
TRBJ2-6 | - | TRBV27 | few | CASSPRAAPGANVLTF | TGTGCCAGCAGTCCCCGGGCTGCGCCTGGGGCCAACGTCCTGACTTTC
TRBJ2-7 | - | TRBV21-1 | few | CASTNPGTSGSDGPYEQYF | TGTGCCAGCACCAACCCCGGGACTAGCGGGAGTGATGGGCCCTACGAGCAGTACTTC
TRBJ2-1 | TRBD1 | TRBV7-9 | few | CASSLDPRGSYNEQFF | TGTGCCAGCAGCTTAGACCCCAGGGGGTCATACAATGAGCAGTTCTTC
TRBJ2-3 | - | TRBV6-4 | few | CASSALGGVGADTQYF | TGTGCCAGCAGTGCCCTTGGGGGAGTTGGAGCAGATACGCAGTATTTT
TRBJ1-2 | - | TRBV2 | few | CASNPLTYGYTF | TGTGCCAGCAACCCGCTAACCTATGGCTACACCTTC
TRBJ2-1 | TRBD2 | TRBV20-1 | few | CSARGPGLAGPEQFF | TGCAGTGCTAGAGGTCCCGGACTAGCGGGCCCTGAGCAGTTCTTC
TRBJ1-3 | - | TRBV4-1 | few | CASSQGGIGWGSGNTIYF | TGCGCCAGCAGCCAAGGGGGCATCGGGTGGGGCTCTGGAAACACCATATATTTT
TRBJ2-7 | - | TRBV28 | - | CASGLFMREQYF | TGTGCCAGCGGACTATTCATGCGCGAGCAGTACTTC
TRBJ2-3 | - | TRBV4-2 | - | CASSQLGRADTQYF | TGTGCCAGCAGCCAACTGGGAAGGGCAGATACGCAGTATTTT
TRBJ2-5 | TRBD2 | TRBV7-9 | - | CASSFTSGKETQYF | TGTGCCAGCAGCTTCACTAGCGGTAAAGAGACCCAGTACTTC